Below are 21 T cell receptor beta chains sequenced from a single sample in a study of blood T cell repertoires in COVID-19. The data were produced by immunoSEQ multiplex PCR, yet TCRdb's version contains in-frame clones alone and is incomplete. The table includes over 20,000 clones, 89% detected once. Sequencing was done on a sample of peripheral blood. The receptors shown here come from a man aged 65-85 years with acute or convalescent COVID-19.

This clone showed up just a few times. The chain carries TRBV19 and TRBJ2-2; D perhaps matches TRBD2 (6 bases). This CDR3 has 14 residues. Germline V CDR1 and CDR2: LNHDA, SQIVND (reference sequence). V lost 7 bases, J lost 5 bases, and 14 bases lay in between. CDR3 loop: CASKEGRYTGELFF. The CDR3 DNA is TGTGCCAGTAAGGAGGGCAGGTATACCGGGGAGCTGTTTTTT.

The chain links TRBV28 to TRBJ1-5; D gene uncertain. The germline CDR1 and CDR2 sequences are MDHEN and SYDVKM. V lost 5 bases and J 4 bases, leaving 15 bases between the germline ends. The CDR3 is 15 amino acids. CDR3 nucleotide sequence: TGTGCCAGCAGTCCTCGACTGGGAGCAAATCAGCCCCAGCATTTT. It yields the protein CASSPRLGANQPQHF.

The chain is built from TRBV19 and TRBJ2-2; possible D gene TRBD2, 5 bases. The germline V gene encodes CDR1 LNHDA and CDR2 SQIVND (reference sequence). V lost 5 bases and J 3 bases, leaving 22 bases between the germline ends. CDR3 length equals 18 residues. CDR3 sequence: CASSAREATGWDTGELFF. The CDR3 DNA is TGTGCCAGTAGTGCCCGGGAAGCTACGGGTTGGGACACCGGGGAGCTGTTTTTT.

The V call is TRBV15, the J call TRBJ1-4; D gene uncertain. Trimming cost V 4 bases and J 4 bases, with 7 bases left between them. The CDR3 loop spans 13 amino acids. The germline V gene has CDR1 LNHNV and CDR2 YYDKDF (reference sequence). The CDR3 reads CATSTGINEKLFF. The DNA of the CDR3 is TGTGCCACCAGCACGGGGATTAATGAAAAACTGTTTTTT. Variable domain in full (rest from reference TRBV15 and TRBJ1-4): DAMVIQNPRYQVTQFGKPVTLSCSQTLNHNVMYWYQQKSSQAPKLLFHYYDKDFNNEADTPDNFQSRRPNTSFCFLDIRSPGLGDTAMYLCATSTGINEKLFFGSGTQLSVL.

The chain links TRBV28 to TRBJ2-2, with 8 bases that match TRBD2. The junction had 13 bases not matched to a gene; V was cut back by 5 bases and J by 5 bases. The germline V gene has CDR1 MDHEN and CDR2 SYDVKM. This CDR3 is built from 17 residues. The CDR3 coding sequence is TGTGCCAGCAGTGCATGGGCGGGACTAGGTGTGACCGGGGAGCTGTTTTTT. This gives the protein CASSAWAGLGVTGELFF.

The V call is TRBV5-4, the J call TRBJ2-1; TRBD1 aligns across 9 bases. The junction had 10 bases not matched to a gene; V was cut back by 4 bases and J by 5 bases. The length of the CDR3 is 16 residues. Germline V CDR1 and CDR2: SGHNT, YYREEE (reference sequence). The CDR3 spells CASSPGGTGPNNEQFF. CDR3 bases: TGTGCCAGCAGCCCGGGCGGGACAGGGCCTAACAATGAGCAGTTCTTC.

This chain joins TRBV3-1 (or the pseudogene TRBV3-2) and TRBJ1-1, with 7 bases matching TRBD1. Germline V gene lookup returns CDR1 LGHDT and CDR2 YNNKEL (reference sequence). V trimming: 3 bases; J trimming: 6 bases; junction bases outside the gene matches: 7. The CDR3 is made up of 14 amino acids. This chain's CDR3 is CASSQWDSRSEAFF. CDR3 nucleotides: TGTGCCAGCAGCCAGTGGGACAGCCGCTCTGAAGCTTTCTTT.

The chain carries TRBV5-5 and TRBJ2-5; D gene unclear. Germline assignment: CDR1 SGHKS and CDR2 YYEKEE (reference sequence). This CDR3 has 13 amino acids. Trimming left V 2 bases short and J 1 base short, with 6 bases between. The CDR3 reads CASSFTFQETQYF. CDR3 DNA: TGTGCCAGCAGCTTCACATTCCAAGAGACCCAGTACTTC.

The CDR3 reads CASSVVSGGTDTQYF. In DNA form, the CDR3 reads TGTGCCAGCAGCGTAGTGAGCGGGGGCACAGATACGCAGTATTTT. The chain combines TRBV9 with TRBJ2-3; 7 bases are a match to TRBD2. Trimming took 0 bases from V and 1 from J; bases not matched to a gene: 2. CDR1 is SGDLS, CDR2 YYNGEE, per germline. The CDR3 has 15 amino acids.

The chain links TRBV14 to TRBJ1-5, with D perhaps matching TRBD1 (6 bases). Germline V lookup: CDR1 SGHDN, CDR2 FVKESK. Trimming took off 8 bases at V and 5 bases at J, with 25 bases between the two ends. The CDR3 covers 17 residues. CDR3 residues: CASSVGRGGRIDQPQHF. The CDR3 region has the DNA TGTGCCAGCTCGGTAGGCAGGGGTGGGAGAATTGATCAGCCCCAGCATTTT.

This clone was found once. This chain uses TRBV18 with TRBJ2-4; the D gene is possibly TRBD2 (6 bases). The V end was cut by 3 bases, the J end by 0 bases, with 15 bases between. Germline values: CDR1 KGHSH, CDR2 LQKENI. The CDR3 has 17 residues. The CDR3 DNA follows: TGTGCCAGCTCACCGTTACCGGGACTTTTAGCCAAAAACATTCAGTACTTC. Translated, it gives CASSPLPGLLAKNIQYF.

V usage is TRBV3-1 (or the pseudogene TRBV3-2) and J usage is TRBJ2-3; D may be TRBD2 (6 bases). This CDR3 comprises 13 residues. CDR1 and CDR2 from the germline V gene are LGHDT and YNNKEL (reference sequence). The V end lost 1 base, the J end lost 7 bases, and 9 bases lay between the germline ends. This CDR3 is CASSQAGENTQYF. Written as DNA, the CDR3 is TGTGCCAGCAGCCAAGCGGGAGAAAATACGCAGTATTTT.

The chain links TRBV6-5 to TRBJ2-7; 7 bases fit TRBD1. The ends lost 5 bases at V and 1 base at J; junction bases unmatched: 5. The germline gives CDR1 MNHEY, CDR2 SVGAGI. There are 14 residues in the CDR3. This chain's CDR3 is CASSRQGYSYEQYF. CDR3 bases: TGTGCCAGCAGTAGACAGGGATATTCCTACGAGCAGTACTTC.

The chain joins TRBV15 to TRBJ2-1; 8 nucleotides align to TRBD2. CDR3 length equals 15 residues. Germline V gene sequence: CDR1 LNHNV, CDR2 YYDKDF (reference sequence). After removal of 4 bases from V and 7 bases from J, the junction contained 9 bases not matched to a gene. CDR3 nucleotides: TGTGCCACCAGCACCAGAGTACGGGAGGGTAATGAGCAGTTCTTC. This codes for CATSTRVREGNEQFF. Filled out from reference TRBV15 and TRBJ2-1, the complete variable domain reads DAMVIQNPRYQVTQFGKPVTLSCSQTLNHNVMYWYQQKSSQAPKLLFHYYDKDFNNEADTPDNFQSRRPNTSFCFLDIRSPGLGDTAMYLCATSTRVREGNEQFFGPGTRLTVL.

The J gene is TRBJ2-1, the V gene TRBV28; possibly TRBD1 for D (5 bases). Germline CDR1 and CDR2: MDHEN and SYDVKM. V was cut by 4 bases and J by 4 bases, with 8 bases left in between. The CDR3 spans 13 residues. As DNA, the CDR3 is TGTGCCAGCAGTTGGGGCCCGTACAATGAGCAGTTCTTC. Its translation: CASSWGPYNEQFF.

V is TRBV19 and J is TRBJ2-1, with D maybe TRBD1 (7 bases). Germline values: CDR1 LNHDA, CDR2 SQIVND (reference sequence). CDR3 size: 16 residues. With 8 bases removed from V and 2 bases from J, the gap between germline ends came to 19 bases. CDR3 amino acids: CASADGGQSTYNEQFF. The CDR3 DNA sequence: TGTGCCAGTGCCGACGGGGGACAGAGTACCTACAATGAGCAGTTCTTC.

V is TRBV10-2 and J is TRBJ2-5; D is unclear. Trimming took 3 bases from V and 4 from J, leaving 6 bases between them. The CDR3 covers 12 residues. From germline, CDR1 is WSHSY and CDR2 SAAADI. This chain's CDR3 is CASSEQTETQYF. In nucleotides, the CDR3 is TGCGCCAGCAGTGAACAAACAGAGACCCAGTACTTC.

CDR3 protein: CASSGPRGSYNEQFF. The DNA of the CDR3 is TGTGCCAGCAGCGGCCCAAGGGGCTCCTACAATGAGCAGTTCTTC. V gene TRBV7-8 combines with J gene TRBJ2-1, with D possibly TRBD1 on 5 matching bases. Per germline, CDR1 SGHVS and CDR2 FQNEAQ. The CDR3 is 15 amino acids. V shed 5 bases and J shed 0 bases, with 11 bases lying between them.

This clone was seen once. V gene TRBV2 combines with J gene TRBJ2-5; possible D gene TRBD2, 6 bases. Germline-derived CDR1 and CDR2 are SNHLY and FYNNEI. The V end was cut by 7 bases, the J end by 5 bases, with 23 bases between. This CDR3 comprises 16 residues. In nucleotides, the CDR3 is TGTGCCAGCACCCGACTAGGGATCAACGACCGGGAGACCCAGTACTTC. Translating gives CASTRLGINDRETQYF.

The chain employs TRBV9 and TRBJ2-1; no definite D call. Germline-derived CDR1 and CDR2 are SGDLS and YYNGEE. This CDR3 contains 11 residues. V lost 4 bases, J lost 7 bases, and 6 bases lay in between. This CDR3 reads CASSRRNEQFF. The CDR3 region has the DNA TGTGCCAGCAGCCGGCGGAATGAGCAGTTCTTC.

V is TRBV7-2 and J is TRBJ2-3; D remains unclear. This CDR3 has 14 amino acids. V was clipped by 0 bases and J by 6 bases, with 10 bases between them. Germline V CDR1 and CDR2: SGHTA, FQGNSA. This CDR3 is CASSLALLRDTQYF. In nucleotides, the CDR3 is TGTGCCAGCAGCTTAGCGCTCTTACGGGATACGCAGTATTTT.